This T cell receptor beta chain was captured in a study of identical twins. General study results and limits: Twin-shared out-of-frame alpha sequences showed excess low generation probability. Analyses of zero insertions could, in part, be confounded by invariant MAIT and iNKT cells. For monozygotic twins, models underestimated out-of-frame TCR alpha sharing.

Each donor was a healthy Caucasian. As regards this clonotype: Its antigen is as yet unknown.

TCRdb re-called the 5' RACE reads through MiXCR, storing one row per CDR3 protein. The profile shows about 890,000 distinct CDR3 sequences, about 12% of them singletons. These data also formed part of another study, on yellow fever vaccine responses in identical twins.

The sample taken for sequencing was PBMCs. This clonotype was sampled from a woman between 18 and 30 years old in good health.

The CDR3 reads CASSPEVATNEKLFF. CDR3 DNA sequence: TGCGCCAGCAGCCCCGAAGTAGCAACTAATGAAAAACTGTTTTTT. This rearrangement joins TRBV5-1 to TRBJ1-4; D ambiguous. CDR1 is SGHRS and CDR2 is YFSETQ in the germline V gene. Trimming took off 4 bases at V and 0 bases at J, with 10 bases between the two ends. The CDR3 extends over 15 amino acids. Drawing the rest from reference TRBV5-1 and TRBJ1-4, the complete variable domain is KAGVTQTPRYLIKTRGQQVTLSCSPISGHRSVSWYQQTPGQGLQFLFEYFSETQRNKGNFPGRFSGRQFSNSRSEMNVSTLELGDSALYLCASSPEVATNEKLFFGSGTQLSVL.